This T cell receptor (beta chain) was obtained from a study of blood T cell repertoires in COVID-19. Overall study: Sites in the United States, Italy and Spain provided acute and convalescent COVID-19 samples. T cells, B-cell-depleted T cells, or PBMCs supplied cDNA or gDNA.

Per the original data handling: Quantification of nucleated cells was approximated via reference gene primer amplification. Here immunoSEQ multiplex PCR was the method, and the copy in TCRdb shows in-frame clones only, minus some. That table furnishes V, J and clone size, whereas the DNA furnished D and trimming. Of roughly 300,000 clones in the sample, about 82% were seen once. Germline V gene lookup returns CDR1 LNHDA and CDR2 SQIVND (reference sequence). V lost 0 bases and J 2 bases, leaving 14 bases between the germline ends. This CDR3 is built from 17 residues. The chain recombines TRBV19 with TRBJ1-5, with D perhaps matching TRBD1 (5 bases). The sample comprised peripheral blood. This sequence was found in a woman aged 45-60 years with acute or convalescent COVID-19. CDR3: CASSIDLSGGGNQPQHF. CDR3 DNA: TGTGCCAGTAGTATAGATCTTTCGGGAGGGGGCAATCAGCCCCAGCATTTT.